This is a list of T cell receptor beta chains from one sample in a study of blood T cell repertoires in COVID-19. TCRdb keeps only in-frame clones here, not all; method: immunoSEQ multiplex PCR. The table records over 100,000 clones, 86% of them present only once. Source material: peripheral blood. These receptors were collected from an older woman with COVID-19, enrolled during active disease. Both conserved end residues are part of each CDR3. Each record gives: D gene, V gene, clone size, J gene, CDR3 protein, CDR3 DNA. D genes are given only for firm matches. Rows may omit the clone size; those that give it use once, few, many or a size class.

D gene: TRBD2
V gene: TRBV2
clone size: .
J gene: TRBJ2-1
CDR3 protein: CASSLGSGGEQFF
CDR3 DNA: TGTGCCAGCAGTCTGGGTAGCGGGGGAGAGCAGTTCTTC

D gene: .
V gene: TRBV30
clone size: .
J gene: TRBJ1-4
CDR3 protein: CAWMSRRGEKLFF
CDR3 DNA: TGTGCCTGGATGTCAAGGAGGGGTGAAAAACTGTTTTTT

D gene: .
V gene: TRBV7-8
clone size: .
J gene: TRBJ1-2
CDR3 protein: CASSSRDYGYTF
CDR3 DNA: TGTGCCAGCAGCTCCAGGGATTACGGCTACACCTTC

D gene: TRBD2
V gene: TRBV5-1
clone size: .
J gene: TRBJ2-5
CDR3 protein: CASSTAGDLQETQYF
CDR3 DNA: TGCGCCAGCAGCACAGCGGGGGACTTACAAGAGACCCAGTACTTC

D gene: TRBD2
V gene: TRBV15
clone size: .
J gene: TRBJ2-5
CDR3 protein: CATSKLAGGLQETQYF
CDR3 DNA: TGTGCCACCAGCAAACTAGCGGGGGGCCTCCAAGAGACCCAGTACTTC

D gene: .
V gene: TRBV7-8
clone size: .
J gene: TRBJ2-2
CDR3 protein: CASSSTGPGELFF
CDR3 DNA: TGTGCCAGCAGCTCCACAGGGCCCGGGGAGCTGTTTTTT

D gene: .
V gene: TRBV2
clone size: .
J gene: TRBJ1-5
CDR3 protein: CASAAEQNNQPQHF
CDR3 DNA: TGTGCCAGCGCAGCTGAACAGAACAATCAGCCCCAGCATTTT

D gene: TRBD1
V gene: TRBV25-1
clone size: .
J gene: TRBJ2-5
CDR3 protein: CASSEAGTGGGVETQYF
CDR3 DNA: TGTGCCAGCAGTGAAGCCGGGACAGGGGGCGGAGTAGAGACCCAGTACTTC

D gene: .
V gene: TRBV6-4
clone size: .
J gene: TRBJ1-2
CDR3 protein: CASSDSAYGYTF
CDR3 DNA: TGTGCCAGCAGCGACAGCGCCTATGGCTACACCTTC

D gene: TRBD2
V gene: TRBV19
clone size: .
J gene: TRBJ2-3
CDR3 protein: CASSIERQRGLTDTQYF
CDR3 DNA: TGTGCCAGTAGTATAGAGAGGCAGCGGGGCCTCACAGATACGCAGTATTTT

D gene: .
V gene: TRBV5-1
clone size: .
J gene: TRBJ1-1
CDR3 protein: CASSLGGVNTEAFF
CDR3 DNA: TGCGCCAGCAGCTTAGGAGGGGTGAACACTGAAGCTTTCTTT

D gene: .
V gene: TRBV7-2
clone size: .
J gene: TRBJ1-1
CDR3 protein: CASSLDRPVITEAFF
CDR3 DNA: TGTGCCAGCAGCTTAGACCGCCCAGTGATCACTGAAGCTTTCTTT

D gene: .
V gene: TRBV20-1
clone size: few
J gene: TRBJ1-3
CDR3 protein: CSASGATGNTIYF
CDR3 DNA: TGCAGTGCTAGTGGGGCGACTGGAAACACCATATATTTT

D gene: .
V gene: TRBV18
clone size: .
J gene: TRBJ1-1
CDR3 protein: CASSPGQEVEAFF
CDR3 DNA: TGTGCCAGCTCACCTGGGCAGGAGGTTGAAGCTTTCTTT